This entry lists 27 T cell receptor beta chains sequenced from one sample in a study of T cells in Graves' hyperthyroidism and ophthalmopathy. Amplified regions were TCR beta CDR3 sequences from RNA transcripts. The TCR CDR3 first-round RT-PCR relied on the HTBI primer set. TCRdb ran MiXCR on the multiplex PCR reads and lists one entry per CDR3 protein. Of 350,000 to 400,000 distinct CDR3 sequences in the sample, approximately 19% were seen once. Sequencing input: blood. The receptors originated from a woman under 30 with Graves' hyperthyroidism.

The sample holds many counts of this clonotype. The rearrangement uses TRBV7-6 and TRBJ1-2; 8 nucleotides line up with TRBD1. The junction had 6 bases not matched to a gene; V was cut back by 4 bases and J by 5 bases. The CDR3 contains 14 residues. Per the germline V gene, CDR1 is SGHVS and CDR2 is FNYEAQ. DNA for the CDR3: TGTGCCAGCAGCTCTGGACAGGGAGGGTATGGCTACACCTTC. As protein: CASSSGQGGYGYTF. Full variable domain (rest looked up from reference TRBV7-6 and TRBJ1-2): GAGVSQSPRYKVTKRGQDVALRCDPISGHVSLYWYRQALGQGPEFLTYFNYEAQQDKSGLPNDRFSAERPEGSISTLTIQRTEQRDSAMYRCASSSGQGGYGYTFGSGTRLTVV.

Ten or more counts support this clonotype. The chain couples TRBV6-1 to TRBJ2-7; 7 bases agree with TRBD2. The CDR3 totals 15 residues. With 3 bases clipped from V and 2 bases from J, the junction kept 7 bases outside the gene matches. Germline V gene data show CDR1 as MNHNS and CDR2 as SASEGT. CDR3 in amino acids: CASSEGEGSTYEQYF. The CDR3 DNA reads TGTGCCAGCAGTGAGGGGGAGGGGTCTACCTACGAGCAGTACTTC.

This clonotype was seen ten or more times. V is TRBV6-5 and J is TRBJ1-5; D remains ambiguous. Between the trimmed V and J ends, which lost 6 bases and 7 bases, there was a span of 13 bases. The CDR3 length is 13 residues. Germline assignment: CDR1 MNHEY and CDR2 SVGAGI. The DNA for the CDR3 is TGTGCCAGCAGACTACAGAATGGCCAGCCCCAGCATTTT. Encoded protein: CASRLQNGQPQHF.

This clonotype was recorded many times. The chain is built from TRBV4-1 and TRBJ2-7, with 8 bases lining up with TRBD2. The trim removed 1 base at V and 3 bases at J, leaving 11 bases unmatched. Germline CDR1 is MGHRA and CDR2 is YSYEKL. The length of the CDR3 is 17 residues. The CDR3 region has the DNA TGCGCCAGCAGCCAAGCGGAGGTAGCGGGGTGGGACTACGAGCAGTACTTC. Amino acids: CASSQAEVAGWDYEQYF.

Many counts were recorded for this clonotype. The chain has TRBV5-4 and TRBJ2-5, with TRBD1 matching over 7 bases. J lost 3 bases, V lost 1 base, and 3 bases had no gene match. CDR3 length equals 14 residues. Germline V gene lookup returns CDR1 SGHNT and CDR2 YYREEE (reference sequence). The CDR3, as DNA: TGTGCCAGCAGCTTGACAGGGGTCGAAGAGACCCAGTACTTC. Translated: CASSLTGVEETQYF. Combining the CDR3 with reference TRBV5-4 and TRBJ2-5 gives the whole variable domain ETGVTQSPTHLIKTRGQQVTLRCSSQSGHNTVSWYQQALGQGPQFIFQYYREEENGRGNFPPRFSGLQFPNYSSELNVNALELDDSALYLCASSLTGVEETQYFGPGTRLLVL.

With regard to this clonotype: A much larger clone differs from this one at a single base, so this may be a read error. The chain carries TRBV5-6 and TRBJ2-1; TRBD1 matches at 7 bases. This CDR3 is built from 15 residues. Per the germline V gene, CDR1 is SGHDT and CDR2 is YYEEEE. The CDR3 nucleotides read TGTGCCAGCAGCTTTTTGAGGGGGCAGTACAATGAGAAGTTCTTC. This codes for CASSFLRGQYNEKFF. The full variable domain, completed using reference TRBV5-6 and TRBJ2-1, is DAGVTQSPTHLIKTRGQQVTLRCSPKSGHDTVSWYQQALGQGPQFIFQYYEEEERQRGNFPDRFSGHQFPNYSSELNVNALLLGDSALYLCASSFLRGQYNEKFFGPGTRLTVL.

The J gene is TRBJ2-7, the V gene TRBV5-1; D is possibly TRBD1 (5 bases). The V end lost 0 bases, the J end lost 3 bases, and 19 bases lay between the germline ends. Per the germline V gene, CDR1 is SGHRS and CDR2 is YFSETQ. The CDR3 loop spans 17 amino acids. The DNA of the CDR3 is TGCGCCAGCAGCTTGGATATTCTGCAGGGCCCTATCTACGAGCAGTACTTC. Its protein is CASSLDILQGPIYEQYF.

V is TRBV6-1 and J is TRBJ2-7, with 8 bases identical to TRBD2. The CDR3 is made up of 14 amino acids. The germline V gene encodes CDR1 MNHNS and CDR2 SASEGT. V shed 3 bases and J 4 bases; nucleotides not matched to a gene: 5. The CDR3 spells CASSDLAGGYEQYF. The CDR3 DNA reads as TGTGCCAGCAGTGACCTCGCGGGGGGTTACGAGCAGTACTTC.

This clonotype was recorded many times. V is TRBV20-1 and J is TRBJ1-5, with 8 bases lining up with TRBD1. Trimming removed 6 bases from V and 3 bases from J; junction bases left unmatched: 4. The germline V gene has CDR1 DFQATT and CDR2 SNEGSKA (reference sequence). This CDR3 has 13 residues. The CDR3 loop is CSASGGNNQPQHF. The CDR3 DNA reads TGCAGTGCATCAGGGGGCAACAATCAGCCCCAGCATTTT.

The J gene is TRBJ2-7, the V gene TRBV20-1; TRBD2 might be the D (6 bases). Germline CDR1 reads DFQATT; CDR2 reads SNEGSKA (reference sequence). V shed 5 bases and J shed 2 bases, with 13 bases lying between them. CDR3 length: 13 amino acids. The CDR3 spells CSARERRTYEQYF. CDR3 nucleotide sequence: TGCAGTGCTCGGGAGCGCAGGACCTACGAGCAGTACTTC.

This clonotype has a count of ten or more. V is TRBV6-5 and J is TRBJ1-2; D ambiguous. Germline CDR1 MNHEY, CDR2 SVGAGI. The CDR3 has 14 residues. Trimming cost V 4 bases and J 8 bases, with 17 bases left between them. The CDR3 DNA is TGTGCCAGCAGTTTTGGGATTGGGATAGTCGGCTACACCTTC. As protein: CASSFGIGIVGYTF.

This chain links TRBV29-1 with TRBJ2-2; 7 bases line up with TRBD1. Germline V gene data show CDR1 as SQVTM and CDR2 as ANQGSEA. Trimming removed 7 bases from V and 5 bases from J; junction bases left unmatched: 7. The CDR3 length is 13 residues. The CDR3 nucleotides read TGCAGCGCCTACCGGGACAGAACCGGGGAGCTGTTTTTT. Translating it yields CSAYRDRTGELFF.

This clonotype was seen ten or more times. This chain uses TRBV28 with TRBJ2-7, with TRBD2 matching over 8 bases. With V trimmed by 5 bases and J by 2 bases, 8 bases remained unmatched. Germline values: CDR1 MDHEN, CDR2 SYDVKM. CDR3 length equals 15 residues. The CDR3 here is CASSPPSGGAYEQYF. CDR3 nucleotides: TGTGCCAGCAGTCCCCCCTCCGGGGGGGCCTACGAGCAGTACTTC. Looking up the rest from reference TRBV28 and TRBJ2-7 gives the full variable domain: DVKVTQSSRYLVKRTGEKVFLECVQDMDHENMFWYRQDPGLGLRLIYFSYDVKMKEKGDIPEGYSVSREKKERFSLILESASTNQTSMYLCASSPPSGGAYEQYFGPGTRLTVT.

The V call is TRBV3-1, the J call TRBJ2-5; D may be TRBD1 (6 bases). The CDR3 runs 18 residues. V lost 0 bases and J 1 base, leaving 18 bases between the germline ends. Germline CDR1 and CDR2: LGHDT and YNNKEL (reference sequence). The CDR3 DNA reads TGTGCCAGCAGCCAAGAGTCGCGCCGCAGGGGACGCCAAGAGACCCAGTACTTC. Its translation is CASSQESRRRGRQETQYF.

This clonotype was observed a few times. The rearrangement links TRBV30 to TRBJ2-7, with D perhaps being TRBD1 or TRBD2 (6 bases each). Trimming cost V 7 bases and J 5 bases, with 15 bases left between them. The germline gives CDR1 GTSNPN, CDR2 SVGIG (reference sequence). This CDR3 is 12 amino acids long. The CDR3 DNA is TGTGCCTCTTCGGGGGCCCCGGACGAGCAGTACTTC. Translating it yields CASSGAPDEQYF.

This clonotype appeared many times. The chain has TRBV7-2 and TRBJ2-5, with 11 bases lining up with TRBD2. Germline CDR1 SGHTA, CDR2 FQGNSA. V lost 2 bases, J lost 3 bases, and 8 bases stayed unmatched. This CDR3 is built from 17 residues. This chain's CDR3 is CASSLSGTSGPKETQYF. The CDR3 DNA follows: TGTGCCAGCAGCTTAAGCGGGACTAGCGGACCAAAAGAGACCCAGTACTTC.

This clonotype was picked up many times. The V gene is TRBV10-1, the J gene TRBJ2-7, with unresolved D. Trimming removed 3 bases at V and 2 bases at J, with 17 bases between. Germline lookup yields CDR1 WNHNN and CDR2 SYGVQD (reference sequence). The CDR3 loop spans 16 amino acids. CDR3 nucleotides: TGCGCCAGCAGTGATGGAACGGGCCCTGGACCCTACGAGCAGTACTTC. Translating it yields CASSDGTGPGPYEQYF.

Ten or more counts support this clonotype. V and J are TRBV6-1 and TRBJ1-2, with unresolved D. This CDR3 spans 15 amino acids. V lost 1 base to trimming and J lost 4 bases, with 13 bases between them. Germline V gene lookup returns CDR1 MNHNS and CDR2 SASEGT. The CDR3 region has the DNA TGTGCCAGCAGTGAAGTGGCTGAACTGTTCTATGGCTACACCTTC. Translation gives CASSEVAELFYGYTF.

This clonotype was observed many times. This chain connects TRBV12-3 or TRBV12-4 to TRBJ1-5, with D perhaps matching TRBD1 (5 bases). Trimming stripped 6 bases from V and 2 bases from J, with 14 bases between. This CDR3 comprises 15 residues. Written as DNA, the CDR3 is TGTGCCAGCAGACGGAGGGGTCGAGGCAATCAGCCCCAGCATTTT. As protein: CASRRRGRGNQPQHF.

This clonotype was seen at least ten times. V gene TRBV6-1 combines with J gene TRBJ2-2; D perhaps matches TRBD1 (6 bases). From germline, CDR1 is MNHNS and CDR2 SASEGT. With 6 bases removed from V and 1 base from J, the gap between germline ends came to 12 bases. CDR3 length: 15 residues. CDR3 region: CASSNRVENTGELFF. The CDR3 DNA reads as TGTGCCAGCAGCAACAGGGTGGAGAACACCGGGGAGCTGTTTTTT.

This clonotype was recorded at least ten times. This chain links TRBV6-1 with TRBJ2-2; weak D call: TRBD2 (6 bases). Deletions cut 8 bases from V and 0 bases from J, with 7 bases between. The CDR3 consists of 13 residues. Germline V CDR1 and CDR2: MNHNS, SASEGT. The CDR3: CASRETNTGELFF. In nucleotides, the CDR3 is TGTGCCAGCCGGGAGACGAACACCGGGGAGCTGTTTTTT.

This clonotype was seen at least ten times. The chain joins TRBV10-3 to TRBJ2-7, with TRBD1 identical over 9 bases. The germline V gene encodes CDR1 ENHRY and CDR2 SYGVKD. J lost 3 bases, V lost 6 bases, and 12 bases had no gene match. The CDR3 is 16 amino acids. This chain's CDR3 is CAISAWKTGGGYEQYF. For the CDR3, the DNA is TGTGCCATCAGCGCCTGGAAAACAGGGGGCGGCTACGAGCAGTACTTC.

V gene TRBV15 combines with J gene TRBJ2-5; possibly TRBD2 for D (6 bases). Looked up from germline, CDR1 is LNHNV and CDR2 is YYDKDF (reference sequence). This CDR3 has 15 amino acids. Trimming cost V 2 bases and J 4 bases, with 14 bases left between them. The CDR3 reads CATSRYLPGGETQYF. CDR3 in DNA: TGTGCCACCAGCAGATACCTCCCCGGGGGAGAGACCCAGTACTTC.

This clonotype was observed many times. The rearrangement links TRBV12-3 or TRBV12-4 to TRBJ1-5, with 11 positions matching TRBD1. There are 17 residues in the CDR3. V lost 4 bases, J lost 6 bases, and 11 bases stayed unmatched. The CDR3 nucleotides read TGTGCCAGCAGTTCCCCCGGGACAGGGGGGAGTAGTCAGCCCCAGCATTTT. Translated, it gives CASSSPGTGGSSQPQHF.

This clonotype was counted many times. The CDR3 spells CATSTFSGAGNTIYF. The CDR3, as DNA: TGTGCCACCAGCACCTTCTCTGGGGCTGGAAACACCATATATTTT. This rearrangement joins TRBV15 to TRBJ1-3; D is undetermined. Trimming cost V 4 bases and J 2 bases, with 12 bases left between them. The CDR3 is 15 amino acids. CDR1 is LNHNV and CDR2 is YYDKDF in the germline V gene (reference sequence).

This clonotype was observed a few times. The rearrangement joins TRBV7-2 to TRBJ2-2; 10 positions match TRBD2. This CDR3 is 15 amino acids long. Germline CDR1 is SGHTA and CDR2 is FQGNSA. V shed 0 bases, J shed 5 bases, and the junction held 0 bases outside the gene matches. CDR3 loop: CASSLALAGTGELFF. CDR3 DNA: TGTGCCAGCAGCTTAGCACTAGCGGGAACCGGGGAGCTGTTTTTT.

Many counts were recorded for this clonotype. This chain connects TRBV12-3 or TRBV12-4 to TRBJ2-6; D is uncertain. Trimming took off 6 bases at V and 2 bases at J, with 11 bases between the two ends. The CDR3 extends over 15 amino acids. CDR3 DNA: TGTGCCAGCAGCCCCCAAACCACTGGGGCCAACGTCCTGACTTTC. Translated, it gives CASSPQTTGANVLTF.